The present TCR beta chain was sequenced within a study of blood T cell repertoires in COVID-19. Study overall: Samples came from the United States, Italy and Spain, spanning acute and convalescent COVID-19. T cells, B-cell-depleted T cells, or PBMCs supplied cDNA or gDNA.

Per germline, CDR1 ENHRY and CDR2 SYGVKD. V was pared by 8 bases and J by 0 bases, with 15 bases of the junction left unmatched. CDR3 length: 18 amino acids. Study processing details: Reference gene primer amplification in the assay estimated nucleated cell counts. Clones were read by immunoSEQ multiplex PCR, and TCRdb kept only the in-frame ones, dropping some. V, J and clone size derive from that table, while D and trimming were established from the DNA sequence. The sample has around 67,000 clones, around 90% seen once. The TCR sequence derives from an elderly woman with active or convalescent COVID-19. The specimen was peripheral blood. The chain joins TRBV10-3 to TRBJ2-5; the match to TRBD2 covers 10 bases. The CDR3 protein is CAIPFTSGTVWYQETQYF. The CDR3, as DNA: TGTGCCATCCCATTCACTAGCGGGACAGTTTGGTACCAAGAGACCCAGTACTTC.